The 15 T cell receptor beta chains given below trace back to one sample, sequenced in a study of blood T cells in healthy people across ages. Combining a sample-barcoded 5' primer with a J-beta primer mix, a second PCR ran for about 7 to 11 cycles. TCRdb called the 5' RACE reads again in MiXCR, with one record for every CDR3 protein. The sample gives 1.5 million or so distinct CDR3 sequences, approximately 38% of which show up once; 7.9% is in the top ten. The sample was blood. The receptors originated from a young woman in good health.

The gene calls are TRBV6-1 and TRBJ2-2; D is possibly TRBD2 (5 bases). This CDR3 is 12 amino acids long. CDR1 MNHNS and CDR2 SASEGT come from the germline V gene. V was pared by 5 bases and J by 8 bases, with 9 bases between. Written as DNA, the CDR3 is TGTGCCAGCAGTCTATGGGAGGGGGAGCTGTTTTTT. This gives the protein CASSLWEGELFF.

This clonotype was seen a handful of times. The rearrangement joins TRBV20-1 to TRBJ1-1, with D tentatively TRBD1 (6 bases). Per germline, CDR1 DFQATT and CDR2 SNEGSKA (reference sequence). This CDR3 is 14 amino acids long. V lost 4 bases and J lost 10, with 22 bases in between. The CDR3 DNA is TGCAGTGCTATCCCTAGGTCGTCGGGGGCGGGAGCTTTCTTT. Its translation is CSAIPRSSGAGAFF.

This clonotype was seen more than once but under ten times. The V gene is TRBV18, the J gene TRBJ2-1, with D unclear. Trimming shortened V by 4 bases and J by 8 bases, and 21 bases separated the two germline ends. This CDR3 region has 16 residues. The germline CDR1 and CDR2 sequences are KGHSH and LQKENI. CDR3 bases: TGTGCCAGCTCACTTGACCTTGCCGGCCTATTCGATGAGCAGTTCTTC. It encodes CASSLDLAGLFDEQFF.

The genes are TRBV12-5 and TRBJ2-4; D possibly corresponds to TRBD1 (6 bases). The J call may be in error: the DNA end matches TRBJ2-7 better. CDR3 length: 15 residues. Looked up from germline, CDR1 is LGHNT and CDR2 is FRNRAP. In DNA form, the CDR3 reads TGTGCTAGTGGTTGGGCAGGGCAGGGGTTGACCGAGCAGTACTTC. This encodes CASGWAGQGLTEQYF.

V usage is TRBV6-6 and J usage is TRBJ1-4, with 8 positions matching TRBD1. The V gene's germline CDR1 is MNHNY and CDR2 SVGAGI (reference sequence). This CDR3 has 15 amino acids. Trimming at V came to 6 bases and at J to 5 bases, leaving 8 bases not matched to a gene. In nucleotides, the CDR3 is TGTGCCAGCAGGCCAAACAGGGGGGGGAATGAAAAACTGTTTTTT. It is translated as CASRPNRGGNEKLFF.

This clonotype was seen only a few times. The rearrangement links TRBV10-3 to TRBJ2-7; possibly TRBD2 for D (6 bases). The CDR3 is made up of 13 amino acids. Trimming stripped 10 bases from V and 7 bases from J, with 20 bases between. CDR1 and CDR2 from the germline V gene are ENHRY and SYGVKD. Written as DNA, the CDR3 is TGTGCCACATCGTTGGGAGGTACGAATGAGCAGTACTTC. Encoded protein: CATSLGGTNEQYF.

Ten or more counts support this clonotype. The rearrangement joins TRBV12-3 or TRBV12-4 to TRBJ2-3; D call uncertain. The CDR3 extends over 15 amino acids. Trimming pared 7 bases from V and 4 bases from J, leaving 18 bases between. The DNA of the CDR3 is TGTGCCAGCACCTACCGAACCCATGAGGCAGATACGCAGTATTTT. Its translation is CASTYRTHEADTQYF.

The chain has TRBV5-1 and TRBJ1-2; D is ambiguous. The germline V and J ends were trimmed by 6 bases and 4 bases, with 16 bases remaining between them. The CDR3 extends over 14 amino acids. CDR1 is SGHRS and CDR2 is YFSETQ in the germline V gene. CDR3 loop: CASTPGRRFYGYTF. The DNA of the CDR3 is TGCGCCAGCACACCCGGCCGACGGTTCTATGGCTACACCTTC.

J is TRBJ1-5 and V is TRBV21-1; the table's D gene call, TRBD1, was not cross checked with the DNA. TRBV21-1 is flagged as a pseudogene. This CDR3 region has 15 residues. CDR3 in DNA: TGTGCCAGCAGCCCGGGGTGGATACCCATTCAGCCCCAGCATTTT. This gives the protein CASSPGWIPIQPQHF.

The gene calls are TRBV28 and TRBJ1-1, with no clear D. Germline V lookup: CDR1 MDHEN, CDR2 SYDVKM. Trimming removed 6 bases from V and 1 base from J, with 18 bases in between. This CDR3 contains 16 residues. The DNA for the CDR3 is TGTGCCAGCAGCCCCCCGCGTTCGGGTGGGAACACTGAAGCTTTCTTT. Residues: CASSPPRSGGNTEAFF.

The J gene is TRBJ2-3, the V gene TRBV4-2, with TRBD1 as a possible D gene (5 bases). The CDR3 length is 15 residues. Trimming removed 0 bases from V and 8 bases from J, with 15 bases in between. CDR1 and CDR2 (germline): LGHNA, YNFKEQ. For the CDR3, the DNA is TGTGCCAGCAGCCAAGAGCACAGGATAGATGGTACGCAGTATTTT. Its protein is CASSQEHRIDGTQYF.

With respect to this clonotype: At one boundary the junction diverges from the germline segment, which might be a read error. The chain couples TRBV7-9 to TRBJ1-2, with no clear D. The CDR3 extends over 15 amino acids. The germline gives CDR1 SEHNR, CDR2 FQNEAQ (reference sequence). For the CDR3, the DNA is TGTGCCAGCAGCTTAGCGGAACAGACAAACTATGGCAACACCTTC. It is translated as CASSLAEQTNYGNTF.

The chain employs TRBV27 and TRBJ2-1; tentatively, D is TRBD2 (7 bases). The CDR3 runs 15 residues. With 5 bases removed from V and 7 bases from J, the gap between germline ends came to 18 bases. The germline gives CDR1 MNHEY, CDR2 SMNVEV (reference sequence). CDR3 residues: CASSPSSGGGNEQFF. The CDR3 nucleotides read TGTGCCAGCAGTCCCTCTAGCGGAGGGGGGAATGAGCAGTTCTTC.

This clonotype was recorded once. This rearrangement joins TRBV4-1 to TRBJ2-5; TRBD2 matches at 8 bases. The V segment lost 0 bases and the J segment 11 bases; nucleotides outside the gene matches: 14. CDR1 MGHRA and CDR2 YSYEKL come from the germline V gene. CDR3 length: 16 amino acids. This CDR3 reads CASSQDLRTSLNEQYF. In DNA form, the CDR3 reads TGCGCCAGCAGCCAAGATTTAAGGACTAGCCTCAATGAGCAGTACTTC.

The V gene is TRBV29-1, the J gene TRBJ2-7, with TRBD1 as a possible D gene (5 bases). The CDR3 spans 15 residues. Deletions cut 4 bases from V and 7 bases from J, with 23 bases between. Germline V CDR1 and CDR2: SQVTM, ANQGSEA. The chain's CDR3 is CSVVGRQSSYNEQYF. The CDR3 nucleotides are TGCAGCGTTGTCGGTAGACAGAGCTCCTACAATGAGCAGTACTTC.